This section outlines one T cell receptor (beta chain) sequence together with its context. This record belongs to a study of T cell changes during pregnancy in multiple sclerosis. The germline V gene has CDR1 SGHDT and CDR2 YYEEEE. Trimming took 1 base from V and 8 from J, leaving 12 bases between them. This CDR3 is 13 amino acids long. Method: immunoSEQ multiplex PCR; TCRdb's copy keeps in-frame clones and lacks some. The sample has approximately 70,000 clones, approximately 92% seen once. The sequence derives from a female donor with multiple sclerosis, enrolled in a pregnancy study. This material consisted of peripheral blood, taken in the first trimester of pregnancy. The genes are TRBV5-6 and TRBJ1-2; unclear D gene. The CDR3 is CASSLPAGGGYTF. The DNA of the CDR3 is TGTGCCAGCAGCTTGCCCGCCGGAGGGGGCTACACCTTC.